The 2 T cell receptor beta chains in this list originate from one sample, sequenced in a study of T-cell reconstitution after alpha-beta-depleted transplantation in children. Preparing the TCRbeta library involved the use of unique molecular identifiers. TCRdb fed the PCR reads into MiXCR, producing one record per CDR3 protein. The table includes hundreds of thousands of distinct CDR3 sequences, 13% detected once. Sequences were derived from PBMCs, mostly from graft donor cells, sampled 360 days after TCRalphabeta/CD19-depleted stem cell transplant. These TCRs come from a male patient between 5 and 17 years old who had a stem cell transplant for acute myeloid leukemia, so the T cells may come from the graft donor.

Concerning this clonotype: This may be a read error, as it is one base from a much larger clone. The chain has TRBV7-9 and TRBJ2-5; the match to TRBD1 covers 8 bases. Germline-derived CDR1 and CDR2 are SEHNR and FQNEAQ (reference sequence). The CDR3 is 13 amino acids. With V trimmed by 4 bases and J by 4 bases, 2 bases remained unmatched. The CDR3, as DNA: TGTGCCAGCAGCTCGGACAGGGTAGAGACCCAGTACTTC. Translating it yields CASSSDRVETQYF.

This clonotype was picked up a small number of times. CDR3 bases: TGCAGTGCTACCAGTAGCGGGTTCTACAATGAGCAGTTCTTC. Its translation: CSATSSGFYNEQFF. The V gene is TRBV20-1, the J gene TRBJ2-1, with 7 nucleotides matching TRBD2. The CDR3 runs 14 residues. CDR1 and CDR2 (germline): DFQATT, SNEGSKA (reference sequence). Trimming at V came to 4 bases and at J to 3 bases, leaving 6 bases not matched to a gene.